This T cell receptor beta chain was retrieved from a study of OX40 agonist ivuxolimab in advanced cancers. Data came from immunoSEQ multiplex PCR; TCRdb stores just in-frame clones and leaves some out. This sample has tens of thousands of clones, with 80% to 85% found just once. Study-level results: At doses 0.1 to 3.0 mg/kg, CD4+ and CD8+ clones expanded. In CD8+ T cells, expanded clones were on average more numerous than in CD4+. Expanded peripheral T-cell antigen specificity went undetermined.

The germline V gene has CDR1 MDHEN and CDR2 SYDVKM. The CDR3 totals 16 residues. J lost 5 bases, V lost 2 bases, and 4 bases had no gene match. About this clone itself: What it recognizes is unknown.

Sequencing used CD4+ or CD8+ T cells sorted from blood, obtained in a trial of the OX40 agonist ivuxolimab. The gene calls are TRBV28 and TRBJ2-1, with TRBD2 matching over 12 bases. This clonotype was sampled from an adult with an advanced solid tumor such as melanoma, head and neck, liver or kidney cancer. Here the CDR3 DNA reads TGTGCCAGCAGTTTAGGGCTAGCGGGGGGGGACAATGAGCAGTTCTTC. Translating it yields CASSLGLAGGDNEQFF.